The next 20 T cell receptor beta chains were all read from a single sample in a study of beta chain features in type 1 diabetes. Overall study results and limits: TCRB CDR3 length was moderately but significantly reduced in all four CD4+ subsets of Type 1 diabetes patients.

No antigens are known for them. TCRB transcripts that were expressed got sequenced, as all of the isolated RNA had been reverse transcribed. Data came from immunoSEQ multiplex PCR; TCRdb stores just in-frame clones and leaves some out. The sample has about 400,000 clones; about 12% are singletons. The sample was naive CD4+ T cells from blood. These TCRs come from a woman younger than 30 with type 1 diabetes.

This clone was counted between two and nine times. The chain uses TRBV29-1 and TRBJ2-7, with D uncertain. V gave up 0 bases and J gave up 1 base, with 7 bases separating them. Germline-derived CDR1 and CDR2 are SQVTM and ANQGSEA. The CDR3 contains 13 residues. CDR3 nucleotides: TGCAGCGTTGAAGATGACAAATCCTACGAGCAGTACTTC. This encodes CSVEDDKSYEQYF.

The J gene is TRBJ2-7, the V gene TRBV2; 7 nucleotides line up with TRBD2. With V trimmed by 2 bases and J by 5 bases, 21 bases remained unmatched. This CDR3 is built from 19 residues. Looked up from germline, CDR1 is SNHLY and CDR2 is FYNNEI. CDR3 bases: TGTGCCAGCAGTGAAAGTCCGACAAAATGGGAGGGACGGGGCCACGAGCAGTACTTC. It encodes CASSESPTKWEGRGHEQYF.

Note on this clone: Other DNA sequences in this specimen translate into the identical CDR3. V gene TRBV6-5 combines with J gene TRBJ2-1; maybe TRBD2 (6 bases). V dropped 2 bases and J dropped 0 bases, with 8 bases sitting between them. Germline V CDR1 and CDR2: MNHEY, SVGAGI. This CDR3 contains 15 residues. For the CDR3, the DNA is TGTGCCAGCAGTTACGGGGGGAGCTCCTACAATGAGCAGTTCTTC. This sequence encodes CASSYGGSSYNEQFF.

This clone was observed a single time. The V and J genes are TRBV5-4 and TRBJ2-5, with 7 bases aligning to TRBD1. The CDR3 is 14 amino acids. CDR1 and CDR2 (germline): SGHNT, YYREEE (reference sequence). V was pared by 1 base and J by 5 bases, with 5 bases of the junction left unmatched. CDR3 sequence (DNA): TGTGCCAGCAGCTTGAGGGGGCTCGGTGAGACCCAGTACTTC. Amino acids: CASSLRGLGETQYF. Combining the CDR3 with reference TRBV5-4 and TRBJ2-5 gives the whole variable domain ETGVTQSPTHLIKTRGQQVTLRCSSQSGHNTVSWYQQALGQGPQFIFQYYREEENGRGNFPPRFSGLQFPNYSSELNVNALELDDSALYLCASSLRGLGETQYFGPGTRLLVL.

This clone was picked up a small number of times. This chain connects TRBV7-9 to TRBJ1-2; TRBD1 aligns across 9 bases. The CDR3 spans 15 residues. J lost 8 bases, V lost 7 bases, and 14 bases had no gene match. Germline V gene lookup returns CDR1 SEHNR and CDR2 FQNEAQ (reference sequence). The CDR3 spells CASTNTGQGFGGYTF. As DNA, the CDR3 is TGTGCCAGCACCAATACGGGACAGGGTTTCGGGGGCTACACCTTC.

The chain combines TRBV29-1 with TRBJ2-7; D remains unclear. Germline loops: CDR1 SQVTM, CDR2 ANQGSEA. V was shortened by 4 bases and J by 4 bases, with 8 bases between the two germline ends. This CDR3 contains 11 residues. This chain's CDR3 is CSVVFRYEQYF. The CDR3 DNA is TGCAGCGTTGTTTTCCGGTACGAGCAGTACTTC.

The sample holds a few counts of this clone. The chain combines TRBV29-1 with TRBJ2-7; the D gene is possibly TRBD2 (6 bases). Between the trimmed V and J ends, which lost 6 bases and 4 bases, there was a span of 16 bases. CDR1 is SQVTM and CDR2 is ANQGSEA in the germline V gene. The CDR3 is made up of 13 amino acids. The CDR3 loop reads CSVYTGTEYEQYF. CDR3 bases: TGCAGCGTCTACACCGGGACTGAATACGAGCAGTACTTC.

CDR3 bases: TGTGCCAGCAGTTCTACAGGGTACACGCAGTATTTT. Amino acids: CASSSTGYTQYF. The rearrangement links TRBV28 to TRBJ2-3, with D possibly TRBD1 on 6 matching bases. Germline V gene sequence: CDR1 MDHEN, CDR2 SYDVKM. V gave up 4 bases and J gave up 9 bases, with 11 bases separating them. The CDR3 is 12 residues long.

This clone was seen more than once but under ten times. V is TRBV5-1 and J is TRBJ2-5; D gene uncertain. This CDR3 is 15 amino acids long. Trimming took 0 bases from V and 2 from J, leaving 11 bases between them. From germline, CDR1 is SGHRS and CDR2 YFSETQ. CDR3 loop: CASSLGLLYQETQYF. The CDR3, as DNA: TGCGCCAGCAGCTTGGGACTCTTATATCAAGAGACCCAGTACTTC.

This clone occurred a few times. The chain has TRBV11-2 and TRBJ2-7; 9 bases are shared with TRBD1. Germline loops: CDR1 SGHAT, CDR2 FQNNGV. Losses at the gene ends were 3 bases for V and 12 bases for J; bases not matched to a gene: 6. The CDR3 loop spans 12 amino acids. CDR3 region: CASSFGQGRLYF. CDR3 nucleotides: TGTGCCAGCAGCTTCGGACAGGGGAGGCTGTACTTC.

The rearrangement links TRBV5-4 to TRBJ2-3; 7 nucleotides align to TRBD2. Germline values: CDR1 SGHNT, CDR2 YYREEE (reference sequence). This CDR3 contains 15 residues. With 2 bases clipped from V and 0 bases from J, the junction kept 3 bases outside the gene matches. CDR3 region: CASSLAGLSTDTQYF. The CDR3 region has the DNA TGTGCCAGCAGCTTAGCGGGGCTAAGCACAGATACGCAGTATTTT.

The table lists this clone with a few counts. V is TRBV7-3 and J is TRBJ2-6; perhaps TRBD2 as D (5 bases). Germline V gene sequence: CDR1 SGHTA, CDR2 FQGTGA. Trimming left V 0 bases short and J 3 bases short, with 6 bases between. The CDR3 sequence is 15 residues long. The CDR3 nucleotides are TGTGCCAGCAGCTTAACAGGGAGTGGGGCCAACGTCCTGACTTTC. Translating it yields CASSLTGSGANVLTF.

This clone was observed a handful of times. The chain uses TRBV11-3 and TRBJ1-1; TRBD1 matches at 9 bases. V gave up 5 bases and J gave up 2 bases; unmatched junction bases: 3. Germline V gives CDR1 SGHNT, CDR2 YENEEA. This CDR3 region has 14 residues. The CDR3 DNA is TGTGCCAGCAGCATGACAGGGGGAAACACTGAAGCTTTCTTT. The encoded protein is CASSMTGGNTEAFF.

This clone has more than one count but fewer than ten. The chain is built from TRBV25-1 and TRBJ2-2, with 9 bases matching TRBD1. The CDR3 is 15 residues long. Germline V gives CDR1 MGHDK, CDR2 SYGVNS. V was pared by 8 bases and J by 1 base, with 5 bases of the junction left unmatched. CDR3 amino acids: CASRPGQGNTGELFF. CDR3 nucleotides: TGTGCCAGCCGCCCGGGACAGGGGAACACCGGGGAGCTGTTTTTT.

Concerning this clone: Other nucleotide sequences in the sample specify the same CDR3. CDR3 loop: CASSPGQGPYGYTF. DNA for the CDR3: TGTGCCAGCAGCCCCGGCCAGGGCCCCTATGGCTACACCTTC. The chain recombines TRBV7-9 with TRBJ1-2; tentatively, D is TRBD1 (5 bases). The CDR3 has 14 amino acids. V lost 5 bases, J lost 4 bases, and 14 bases lay in between. CDR1 and CDR2 (germline): SEHNR, FQNEAQ (reference sequence).

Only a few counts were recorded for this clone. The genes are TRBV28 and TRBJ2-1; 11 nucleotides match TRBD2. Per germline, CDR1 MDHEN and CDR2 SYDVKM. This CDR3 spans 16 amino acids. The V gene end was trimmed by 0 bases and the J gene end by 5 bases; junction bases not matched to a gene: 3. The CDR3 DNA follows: TGTGCCAGCAGTTTATGGGGACTAGCGGATCACAATGAGCAGTTCTTC. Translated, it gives CASSLWGLADHNEQFF.

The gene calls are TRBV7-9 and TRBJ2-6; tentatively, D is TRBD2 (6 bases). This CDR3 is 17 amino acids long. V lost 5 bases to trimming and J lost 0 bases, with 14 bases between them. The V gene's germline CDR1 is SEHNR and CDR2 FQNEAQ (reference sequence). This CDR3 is CASSPPGGVSGANVLTF. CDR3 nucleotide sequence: TGTGCCAGCAGCCCCCCCGGCGGGGTCTCTGGGGCCAACGTCCTGACTTTC.

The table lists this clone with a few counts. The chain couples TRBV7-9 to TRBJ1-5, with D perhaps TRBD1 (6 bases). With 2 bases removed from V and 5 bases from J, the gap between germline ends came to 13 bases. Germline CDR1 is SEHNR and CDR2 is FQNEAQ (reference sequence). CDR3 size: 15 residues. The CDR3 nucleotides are TGTGCCAGCAGCTTAATTGGGGCAGGGGATCAGCCCCAGCATTTT. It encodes CASSLIGAGDQPQHF.

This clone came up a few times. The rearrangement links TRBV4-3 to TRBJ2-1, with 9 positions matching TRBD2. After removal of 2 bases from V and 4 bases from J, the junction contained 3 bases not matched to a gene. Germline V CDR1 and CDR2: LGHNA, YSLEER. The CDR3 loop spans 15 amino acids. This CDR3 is CASSQSLAGYNEQFF. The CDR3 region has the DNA TGCGCCAGCAGCCAAAGCCTAGCGGGGTACAATGAGCAGTTCTTC.

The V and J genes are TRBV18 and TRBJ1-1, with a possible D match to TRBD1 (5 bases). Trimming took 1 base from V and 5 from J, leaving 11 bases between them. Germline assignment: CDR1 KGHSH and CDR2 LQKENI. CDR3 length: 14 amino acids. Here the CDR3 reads CASSPRTQGTEAFF. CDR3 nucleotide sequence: TGTGCCAGCTCACCACGAACGCAGGGAACTGAAGCTTTCTTT.